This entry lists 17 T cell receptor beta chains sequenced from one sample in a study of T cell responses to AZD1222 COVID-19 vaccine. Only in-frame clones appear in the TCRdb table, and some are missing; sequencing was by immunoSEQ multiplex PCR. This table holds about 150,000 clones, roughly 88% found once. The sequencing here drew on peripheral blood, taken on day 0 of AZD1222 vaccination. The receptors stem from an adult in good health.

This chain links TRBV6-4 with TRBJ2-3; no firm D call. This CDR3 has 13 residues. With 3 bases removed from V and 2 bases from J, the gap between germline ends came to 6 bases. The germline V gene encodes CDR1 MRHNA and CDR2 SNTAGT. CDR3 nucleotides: TGTGCCAGCAGTGAAAGGGACACAGATACGCAGTATTTT. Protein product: CASSERDTDTQYF.

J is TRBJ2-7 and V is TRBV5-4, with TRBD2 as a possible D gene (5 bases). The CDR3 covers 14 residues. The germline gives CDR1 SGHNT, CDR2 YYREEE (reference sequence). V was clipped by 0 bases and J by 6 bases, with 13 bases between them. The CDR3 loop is CASSLGRQAGEQYF. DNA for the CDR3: TGTGCCAGCAGCTTGGGTAGGCAGGCGGGCGAGCAGTACTTC. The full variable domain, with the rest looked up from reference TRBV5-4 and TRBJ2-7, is ETGVTQSPTHLIKTRGQQVTLRCSSQSGHNTVSWYQQALGQGPQFIFQYYREEENGRGNFPPRFSGLQFPNYSSELNVNALELDDSALYLCASSLGRQAGEQYFGPGTRLTVT.

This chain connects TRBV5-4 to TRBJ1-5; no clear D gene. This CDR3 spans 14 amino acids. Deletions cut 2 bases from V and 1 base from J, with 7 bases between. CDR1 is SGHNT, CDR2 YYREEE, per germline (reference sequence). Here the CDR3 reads CASSLHESNQPQHF. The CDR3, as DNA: TGTGCCAGCAGCTTACACGAGAGCAATCAGCCCCAGCATTTT.

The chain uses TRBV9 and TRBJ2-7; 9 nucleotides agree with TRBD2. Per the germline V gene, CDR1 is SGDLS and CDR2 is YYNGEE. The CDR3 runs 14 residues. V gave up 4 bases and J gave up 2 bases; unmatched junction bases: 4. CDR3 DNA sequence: TGTGCCAGCAGCCCCCTAGCGGGGACCTACGAGCAGTACTTC. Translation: CASSPLAGTYEQYF.

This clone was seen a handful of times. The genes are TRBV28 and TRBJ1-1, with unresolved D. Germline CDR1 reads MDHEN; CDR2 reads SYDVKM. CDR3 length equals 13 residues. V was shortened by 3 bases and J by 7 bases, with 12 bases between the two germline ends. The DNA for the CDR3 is TGTGCCAGCAGTTTGCCTGGACGGGTTGAAGCTTTCTTT. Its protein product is CASSLPGRVEAFF.

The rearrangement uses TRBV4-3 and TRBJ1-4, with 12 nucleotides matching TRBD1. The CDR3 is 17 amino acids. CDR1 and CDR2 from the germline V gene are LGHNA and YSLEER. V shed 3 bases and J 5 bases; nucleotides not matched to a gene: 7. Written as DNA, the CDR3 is TGCGCCAGCAGCCAGGGACAGGGGGCGCGGTTGAATGAAAAACTGTTTTTT. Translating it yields CASSQGQGARLNEKLFF.

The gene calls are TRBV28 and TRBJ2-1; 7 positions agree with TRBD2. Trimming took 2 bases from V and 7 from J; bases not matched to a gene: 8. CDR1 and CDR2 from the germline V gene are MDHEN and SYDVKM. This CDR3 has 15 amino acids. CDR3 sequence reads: CASSLIGGRNNEQFF. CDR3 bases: TGTGCCAGCAGTTTAATCGGGGGGAGAAATAATGAGCAGTTCTTC.

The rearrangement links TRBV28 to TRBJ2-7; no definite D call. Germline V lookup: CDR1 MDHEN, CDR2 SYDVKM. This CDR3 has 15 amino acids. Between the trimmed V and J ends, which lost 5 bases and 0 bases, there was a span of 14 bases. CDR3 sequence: CASSPQMGPSYEQYF. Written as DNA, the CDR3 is TGTGCCAGCAGTCCGCAGATGGGCCCCTCCTACGAGCAGTACTTC.

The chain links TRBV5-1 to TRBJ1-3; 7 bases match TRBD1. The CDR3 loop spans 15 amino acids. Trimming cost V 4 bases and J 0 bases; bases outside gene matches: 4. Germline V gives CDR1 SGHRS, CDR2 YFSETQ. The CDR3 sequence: CASSQTGSSGNTIYF. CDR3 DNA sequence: TGCGCCAGCAGCCAGACAGGGAGCTCTGGAAACACCATATATTTT.

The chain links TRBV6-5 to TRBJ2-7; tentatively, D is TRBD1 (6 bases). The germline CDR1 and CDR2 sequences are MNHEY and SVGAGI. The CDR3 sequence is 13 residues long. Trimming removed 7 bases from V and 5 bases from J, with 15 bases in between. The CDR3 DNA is TGTGCCAGCACGCCTTTCAGGGGCCACGAGCAGTACTTC. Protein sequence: CASTPFRGHEQYF.

CDR3: CASSLNTGETQYF. CDR3 nucleotide sequence: TGTGCCAGCAGTCTCAACACAGGGGAGACCCAGTACTTC. V and J are TRBV6-2 or TRBV6-3 and TRBJ2-5; tentative D call: TRBD1 (6 bases). Germline values: CDR1 MNHEY, CDR2 SVGEGT. The CDR3 length is 13 residues. The V gene lost 5 bases and the J gene lost 5 bases, with 12 bases spanning the gap.

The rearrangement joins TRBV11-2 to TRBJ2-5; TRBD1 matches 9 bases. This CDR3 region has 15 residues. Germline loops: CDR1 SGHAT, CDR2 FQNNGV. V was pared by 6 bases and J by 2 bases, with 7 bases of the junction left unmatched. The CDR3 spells CASSQGTGYQETQYF. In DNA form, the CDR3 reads TGTGCCAGCAGTCAGGGGACAGGGTATCAAGAGACCCAGTACTTC. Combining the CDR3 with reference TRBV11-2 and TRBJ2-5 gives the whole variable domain EAGVAQSPRYKIIEKRQSVAFWCNPISGHATLYWYQQILGQGPKLLIQFQNNGVVDDSQLPKDRFSAERLKGVDSTLKIQPAKLEDSAVYLCASSQGTGYQETQYFGPGTRLLVL.

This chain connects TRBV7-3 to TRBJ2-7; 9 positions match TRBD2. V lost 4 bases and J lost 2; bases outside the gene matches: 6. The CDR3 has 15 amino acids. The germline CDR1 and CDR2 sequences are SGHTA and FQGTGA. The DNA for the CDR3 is TGTGCCAGCAGCTACCGGGCTAGCGGGACCTACGAGCAGTACTTC. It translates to CASSYRASGTYEQYF. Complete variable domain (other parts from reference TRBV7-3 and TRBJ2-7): GAGVSQTPSNKVTEKGKYVELRCDPISGHTALYWYRQSLGQGPEFLIYFQGTGAADDSGLPNDRFFAVRPEGSVSTLKIQRTERGDSAVYLCASSYRASGTYEQYFGPGTRLTVT.

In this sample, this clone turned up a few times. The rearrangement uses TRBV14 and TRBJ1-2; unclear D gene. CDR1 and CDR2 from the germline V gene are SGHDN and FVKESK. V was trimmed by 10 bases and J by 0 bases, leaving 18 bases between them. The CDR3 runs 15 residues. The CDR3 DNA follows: TGTGCCACCTCAGACCCCCCAAGGGCTAACTATGGCTACACCTTC. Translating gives CATSDPPRANYGYTF.

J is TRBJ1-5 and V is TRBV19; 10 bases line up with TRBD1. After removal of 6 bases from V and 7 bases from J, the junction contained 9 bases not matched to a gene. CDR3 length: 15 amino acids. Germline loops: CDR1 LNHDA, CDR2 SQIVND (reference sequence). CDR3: CASRPGTGVNQPQHF. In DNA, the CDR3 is TGTGCCAGTAGACCCGGGACAGGGGTTAACCAGCCCCAGCATTTT.

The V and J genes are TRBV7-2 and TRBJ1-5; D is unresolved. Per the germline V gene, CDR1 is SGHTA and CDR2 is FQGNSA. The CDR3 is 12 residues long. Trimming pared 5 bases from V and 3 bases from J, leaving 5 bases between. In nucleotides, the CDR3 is TGTGCCAGCAGCCTCCCCAATCAGCCCCAGCATTTT. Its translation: CASSLPNQPQHF.

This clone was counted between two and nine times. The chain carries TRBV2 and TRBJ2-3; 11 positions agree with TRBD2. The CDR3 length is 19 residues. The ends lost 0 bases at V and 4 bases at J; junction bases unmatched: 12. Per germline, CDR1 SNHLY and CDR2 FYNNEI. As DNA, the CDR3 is TGTGCCAGCAGTGAAGCGTTCCAGGCTAGCGGGAGGTTGGCAGATACGCAGTATTTT. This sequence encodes CASSEAFQASGRLADTQYF.